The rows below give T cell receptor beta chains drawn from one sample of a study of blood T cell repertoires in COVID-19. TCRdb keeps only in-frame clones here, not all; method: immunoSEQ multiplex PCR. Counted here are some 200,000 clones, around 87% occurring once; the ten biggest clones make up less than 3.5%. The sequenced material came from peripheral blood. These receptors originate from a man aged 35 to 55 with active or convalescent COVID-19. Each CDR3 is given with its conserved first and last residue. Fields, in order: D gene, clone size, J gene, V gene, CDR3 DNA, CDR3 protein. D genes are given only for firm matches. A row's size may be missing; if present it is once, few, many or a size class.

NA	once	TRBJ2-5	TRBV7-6	TGTGCCAGCAGCCAACAGGGGGGGGAGACCCAGTACTTC	CASSQQGGETQYF
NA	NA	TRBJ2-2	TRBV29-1	TGCAGCGTTGAAGGGCGGGCCGGGGAGCTGTTTTTT	CSVEGRAGELFF
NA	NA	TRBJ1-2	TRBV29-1	TGCAGCGTACAAAGGGACACGGGCCCGGGTGGCTACACCTTC	CSVQRDTGPGGYTF
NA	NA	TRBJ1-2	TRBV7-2	TGTGCCAGCAGCTTAGATCGGAGCTATGGCTACACCTTC	CASSLDRSYGYTF
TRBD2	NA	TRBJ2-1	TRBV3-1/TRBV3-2	TGTGCCAGCAGCCGAGCGGGAGAGCAGTTCTTC	CASSRAGEQFF
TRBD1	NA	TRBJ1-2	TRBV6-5	TGTGCCAGCAGCCCCGGACAGGAAAACTATGGCTACACCTTC	CASSPGQENYGYTF
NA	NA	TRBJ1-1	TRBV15	TGTGCCACCAGCACCGGGAGGAACACTGAAGCTTTCTTT	CATSTGRNTEAFF
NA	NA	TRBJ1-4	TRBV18	TGTGCCAGCTCACCATCCGACAGCCAGAATGAAAAACTGTTTTTT	CASSPSDSQNEKLFF
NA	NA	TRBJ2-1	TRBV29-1	TGCAGCGTTGAATGGGGGCTGCAGTTCTTC	CSVEWGLQFF
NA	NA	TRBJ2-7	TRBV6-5	TGTGCCAGCAGACCCCCTTTCGGGTTCCACGAGCAGTACTTC	CASRPPFGFHEQYF
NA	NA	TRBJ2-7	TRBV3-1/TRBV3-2	TGTGCCAGCACCAGAGGGGGCGAGCAGTACTTC	CASTRGGEQYF
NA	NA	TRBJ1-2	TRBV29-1	TGCAGCGTTGATGCAGGGAGGAGCTATGGCTACACCTTC	CSVDAGRSYGYTF
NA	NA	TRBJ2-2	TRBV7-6	TGTGCCAGCAGCTTAGCGGCGGCAGACACCGGGGAGCTGTTTTTT	CASSLAAADTGELFF
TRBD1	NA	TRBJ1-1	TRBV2	TGTGCCAGCAGGCTAGAGACAGGGGCGGAGACTGAAGCTTTCTTT	CASRLETGAETEAFF
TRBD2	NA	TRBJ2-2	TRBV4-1	TGCGCCAGCACCCTCCGGGCTAGCGGGGGGTCGAACACCGGGGAGCTGTTTTTT	CASTLRASGGSNTGELFF
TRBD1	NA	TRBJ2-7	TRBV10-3	TGTGCCCCAGAGGGACAGGTCAGAACCTACGAGCAGTACTTC	CAPEGQVRTYEQYF
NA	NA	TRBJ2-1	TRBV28	TGTGCCAGCAGCTCAACTATGGACAGATACAATGAGCAGTTCTTC	CASSSTMDRYNEQFF
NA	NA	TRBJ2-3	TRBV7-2	TGTGCCAGCAGCTTAGTCGCAGGGTTGGTAGATACGCAGTATTTT	CASSLVAGLVDTQYF
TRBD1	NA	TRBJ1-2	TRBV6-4	TGTGCCAGCAGCCAGGGCGGACAGGGGGCTTCAGTCGGCTATGGCTACACCTTC	CASSQGGQGASVGYGYTF
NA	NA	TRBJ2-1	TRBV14	TGTGCCAGCAGCTTGTCCTTAGAGGGTGAGCAGTTCTTC	CASSLSLEGEQFF
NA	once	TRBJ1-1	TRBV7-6	TGTGCCAGCAGCTCGGGAGGGGAGATGAACACTGAAGCTTTCTTT	CASSSGGEMNTEAFF
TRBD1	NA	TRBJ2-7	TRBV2	TGTGCCAGCAGCGGACGATGGACAGGGGTCTACGAGCAGTACTTC	CASSGRWTGVYEQYF
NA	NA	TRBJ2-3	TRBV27	TGTGCCAGCAGTTTCACTCCCGTGGGCACAGATACGCAGTATTTT	CASSFTPVGTDTQYF
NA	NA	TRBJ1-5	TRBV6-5	TGTGCCAGCAGTTACGGGGCGGCCCAGCCCCAGCATTTT	CASSYGAAQPQHF
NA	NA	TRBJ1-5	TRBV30	TGTGCCTGGAGTCGCCAGGGTAGCAATCAGCCCCAGCATTTT	CAWSRQGSNQPQHF
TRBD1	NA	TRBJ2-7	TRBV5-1	TGCGCCAGCAGCTCGGGACTACAGGGGGCCCCCTACGAGCAGTACTTC	CASSSGLQGAPYEQYF
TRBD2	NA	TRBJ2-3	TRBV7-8	TGTGCCAGCAGCTTAGACCTAGCGGGCGGGGTAGGTACGCAGTATTTT	CASSLDLAGGVGTQYF
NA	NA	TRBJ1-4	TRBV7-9	TGTGCCAGCAGCACCGGGCCCCAGGGAAAACTGTTTTTT	CASSTGPQGKLFF
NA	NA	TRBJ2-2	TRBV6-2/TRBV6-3	TGTGCCAGCAGTTACTCGGCAAGCGCGAGGACCGGGGAGCTGTTTTTT	CASSYSASARTGELFF
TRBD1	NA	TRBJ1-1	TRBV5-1	TGCGCCAGCAGCCGCAGACAGGGCGGGTCGACTGAAGCTTTCTTT	CASSRRQGGSTEAFF
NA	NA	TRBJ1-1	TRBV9	TGTGCCAGCAGCGTACTCCCAGGGGCGAACACTGAAGCTTTCTTT	CASSVLPGANTEAFF
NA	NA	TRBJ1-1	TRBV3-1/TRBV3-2	TGTGCCAGCAGCCAAGAACAGGCGAGCACTGAAGCTTTCTTT	CASSQEQASTEAFF
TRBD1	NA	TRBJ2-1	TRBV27	TGTGCCAGCAGACCCCGGACAGGGGATGGCAATGAGCAGTTCTTC	CASRPRTGDGNEQFF
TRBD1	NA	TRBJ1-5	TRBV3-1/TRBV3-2	TGTGCCAGCAGCCCGACAGGGGGCTTGAGGCAGCCCCAGCATTTT	CASSPTGGLRQPQHF
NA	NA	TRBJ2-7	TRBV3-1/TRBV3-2	TGTGCCAGCAGCTTAAGTTCGGGGGAACTCTACGAGCAGTACTTC	CASSLSSGELYEQYF
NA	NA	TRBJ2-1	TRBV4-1	TGCGCCAGCAGAGGACTGAGGTATGAGCAGTTCTTC	CASRGLRYEQFF
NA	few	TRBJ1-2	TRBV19	TGTGCCAGTAGTATAGGGTCCAGGAAGAGCTATGGCTACACCTTC	CASSIGSRKSYGYTF
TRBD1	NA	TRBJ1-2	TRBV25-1	TGTGCCAGCAGTGAATTGACAGGGGACTATGGCTACACCTTC	CASSELTGDYGYTF
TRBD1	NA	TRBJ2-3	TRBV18	TGTGCCAGCTCACCACCGGCCGGGACAGGGGTAAATACGCAGTATTTT	CASSPPAGTGVNTQYF
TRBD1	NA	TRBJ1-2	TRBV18	TGTGCCAGCTTCCTGGACAGGGATAACTATGGCTACACCTTC	CASFLDRDNYGYTF
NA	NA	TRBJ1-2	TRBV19	TGTGCCAGTAGTAGCCCATACAGGACATCAGCTAACTATGGCTACACCTTC	CASSSPYRTSANYGYTF
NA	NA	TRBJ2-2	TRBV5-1	TGCGCCAGCAGTCTAAGTGAGAACACCGGGGAGCTGTTTTTT	CASSLSENTGELFF